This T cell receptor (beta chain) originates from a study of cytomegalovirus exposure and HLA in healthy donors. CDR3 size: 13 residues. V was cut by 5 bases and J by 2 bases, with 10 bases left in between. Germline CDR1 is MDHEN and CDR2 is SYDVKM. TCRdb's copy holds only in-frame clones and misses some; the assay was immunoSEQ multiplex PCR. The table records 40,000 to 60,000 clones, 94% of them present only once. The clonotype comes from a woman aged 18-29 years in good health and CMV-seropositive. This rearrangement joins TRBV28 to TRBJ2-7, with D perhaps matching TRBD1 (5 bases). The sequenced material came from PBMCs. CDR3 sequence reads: CASSRAGTYEQYF. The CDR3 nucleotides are TGTGCCAGCAGTAGGGCAGGGACCTACGAGCAGTACTTC.